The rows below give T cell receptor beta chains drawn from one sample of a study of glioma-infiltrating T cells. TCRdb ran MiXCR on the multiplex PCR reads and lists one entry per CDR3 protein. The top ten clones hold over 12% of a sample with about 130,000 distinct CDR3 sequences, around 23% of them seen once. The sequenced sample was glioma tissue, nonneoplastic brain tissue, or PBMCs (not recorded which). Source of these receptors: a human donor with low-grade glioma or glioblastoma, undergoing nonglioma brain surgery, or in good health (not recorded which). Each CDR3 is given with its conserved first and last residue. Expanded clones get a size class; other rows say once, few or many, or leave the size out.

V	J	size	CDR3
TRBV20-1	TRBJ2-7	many	CSASKLAGVTYEQYF
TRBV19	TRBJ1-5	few	CASSIPGRTNQPQHF
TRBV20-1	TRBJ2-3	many	CSARYRDPQPRVDTQYF
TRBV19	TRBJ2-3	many	CASRTTSFADTQYF
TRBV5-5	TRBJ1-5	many	CASSRGSSNQPQHF
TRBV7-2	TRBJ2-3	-	CASSTSGTRDTQYF
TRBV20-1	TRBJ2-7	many	CSANPSGVYEQYF
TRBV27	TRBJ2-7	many	CASKPHEGSEQYF
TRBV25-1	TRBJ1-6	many	CASSDTGSSYNSPLHF
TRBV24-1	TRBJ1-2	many	CATSERDRGGGYTF
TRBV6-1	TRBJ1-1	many	CASTEPPDTVITEAFF
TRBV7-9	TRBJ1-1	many	CASSRRTGMINNTEAFF
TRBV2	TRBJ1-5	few	CASRGDRGGYQPQHF
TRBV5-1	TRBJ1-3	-	CASSLARQGGNTIYF
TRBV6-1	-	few	CASSGRDTQHF